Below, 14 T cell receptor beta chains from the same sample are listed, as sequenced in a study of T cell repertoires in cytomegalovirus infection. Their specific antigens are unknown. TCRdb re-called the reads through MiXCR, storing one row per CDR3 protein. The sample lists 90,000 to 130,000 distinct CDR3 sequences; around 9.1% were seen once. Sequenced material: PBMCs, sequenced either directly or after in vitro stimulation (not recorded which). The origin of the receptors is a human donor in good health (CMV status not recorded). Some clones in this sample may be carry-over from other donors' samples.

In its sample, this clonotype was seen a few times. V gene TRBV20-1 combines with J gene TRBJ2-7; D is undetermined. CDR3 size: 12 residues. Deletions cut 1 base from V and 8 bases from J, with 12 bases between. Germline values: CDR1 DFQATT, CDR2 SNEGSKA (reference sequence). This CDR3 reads CSARAVARQQYF. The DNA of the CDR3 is TGCAGTGCTAGAGCGGTCGCCCGTCAGCAGTACTTC.

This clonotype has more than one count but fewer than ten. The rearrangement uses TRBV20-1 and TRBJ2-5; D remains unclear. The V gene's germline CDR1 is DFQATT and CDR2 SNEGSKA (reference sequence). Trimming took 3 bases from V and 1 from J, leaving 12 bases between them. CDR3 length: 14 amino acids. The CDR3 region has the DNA TGCAGTGCTAGTGTACAGTTAAGCCAAGAGACCCAGTACTTC. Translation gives CSASVQLSQETQYF.

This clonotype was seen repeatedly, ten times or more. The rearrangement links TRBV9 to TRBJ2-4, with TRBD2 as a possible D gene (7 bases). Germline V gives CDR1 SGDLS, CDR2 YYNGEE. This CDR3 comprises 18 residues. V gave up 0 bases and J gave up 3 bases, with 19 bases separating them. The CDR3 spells CASSVALEGGSGKNIQYF. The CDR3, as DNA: TGTGCCAGCAGCGTAGCCCTCGAGGGGGGGTCGGGCAAAAACATTCAGTACTTC. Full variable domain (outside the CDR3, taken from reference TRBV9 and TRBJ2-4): DSGVTQTPKHLITATGQRVTLRCSPRSGDLSVYWYQQSLDQGLQFLIQYYNGEERAKGNILERFSAQQFPDLHSELNLSSLELGDSALYFCASSVALEGGSGKNIQYFGAGTRLSVL.

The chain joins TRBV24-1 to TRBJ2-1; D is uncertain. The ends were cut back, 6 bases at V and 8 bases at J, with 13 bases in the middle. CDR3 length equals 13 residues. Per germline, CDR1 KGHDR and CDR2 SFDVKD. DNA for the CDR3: TGTGCCACCAGTATATATGGGAACCATGAGCAGTTCTTC. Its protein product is CATSIYGNHEQFF.

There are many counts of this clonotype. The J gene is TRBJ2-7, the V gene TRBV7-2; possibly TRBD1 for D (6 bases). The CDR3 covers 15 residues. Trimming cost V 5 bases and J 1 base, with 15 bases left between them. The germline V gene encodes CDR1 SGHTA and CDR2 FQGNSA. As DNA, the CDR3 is TGTGCCAGCAGCGCCGGTAGGGGGAGATCCTACGAGCAGTACTTC. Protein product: CASSAGRGRSYEQYF.

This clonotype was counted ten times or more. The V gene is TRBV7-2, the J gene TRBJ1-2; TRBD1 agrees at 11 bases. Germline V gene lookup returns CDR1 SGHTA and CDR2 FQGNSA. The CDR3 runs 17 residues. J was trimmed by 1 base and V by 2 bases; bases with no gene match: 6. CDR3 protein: CASSLRGQGDDNYGYTF. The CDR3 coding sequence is TGTGCCAGCAGCTTAAGGGGACAGGGGGATGATAACTATGGCTACACCTTC.

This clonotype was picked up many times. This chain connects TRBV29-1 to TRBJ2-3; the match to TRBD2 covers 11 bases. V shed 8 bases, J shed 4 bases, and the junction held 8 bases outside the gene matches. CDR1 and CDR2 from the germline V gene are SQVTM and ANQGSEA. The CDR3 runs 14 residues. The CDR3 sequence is CSTWTSGFSDTQYF. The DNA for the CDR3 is TGCAGCACGTGGACTAGCGGGTTCTCAGATACGCAGTATTTT.

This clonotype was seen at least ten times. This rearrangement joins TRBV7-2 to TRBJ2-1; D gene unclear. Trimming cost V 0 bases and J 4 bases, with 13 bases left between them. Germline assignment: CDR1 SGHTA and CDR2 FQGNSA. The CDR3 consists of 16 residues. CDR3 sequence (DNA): TGTGCCAGCAGCTTAGCGGGATCTAGAGATTACAATGAGCAGTTCTTC. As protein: CASSLAGSRDYNEQFF. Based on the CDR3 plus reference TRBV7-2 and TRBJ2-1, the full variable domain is GAGVSQSPSNKVTEKGKDVELRCDPISGHTALYWYRQSLGQGLEFLIYFQGNSAPDKSGLPSDRFSAERTGGSVSTLTIQRTQQEDSAVYLCASSLAGSRDYNEQFFGPGTRLTVL.

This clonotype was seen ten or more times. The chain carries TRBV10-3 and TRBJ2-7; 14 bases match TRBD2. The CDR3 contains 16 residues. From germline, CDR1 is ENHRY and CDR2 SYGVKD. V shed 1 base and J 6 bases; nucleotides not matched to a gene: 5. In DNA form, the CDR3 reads TGTGCCATCAGTGAGTTGACTAGCGGGAGGGGAAGCGAGCAGTACTTC. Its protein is CAISELTSGRGSEQYF.

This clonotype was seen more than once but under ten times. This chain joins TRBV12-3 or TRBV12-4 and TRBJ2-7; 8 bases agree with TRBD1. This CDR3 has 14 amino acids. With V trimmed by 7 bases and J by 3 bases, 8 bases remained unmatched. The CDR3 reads CASTMGQANYEQYF. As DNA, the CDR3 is TGTGCCAGCACCATGGGACAGGCGAACTACGAGCAGTACTTC.

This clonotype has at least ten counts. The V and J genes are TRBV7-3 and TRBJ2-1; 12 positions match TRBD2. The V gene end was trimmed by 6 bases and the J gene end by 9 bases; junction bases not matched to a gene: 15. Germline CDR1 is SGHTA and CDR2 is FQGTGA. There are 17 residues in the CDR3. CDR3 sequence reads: CASREGLAGKEFGEQFF. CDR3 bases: TGTGCCAGCAGGGAAGGACTAGCGGGAAAGGAGTTTGGTGAGCAGTTCTTC.

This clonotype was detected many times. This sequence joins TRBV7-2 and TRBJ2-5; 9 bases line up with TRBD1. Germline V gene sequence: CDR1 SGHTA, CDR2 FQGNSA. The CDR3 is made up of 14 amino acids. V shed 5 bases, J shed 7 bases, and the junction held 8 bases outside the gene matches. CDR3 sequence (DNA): TGTGCCAGCAGCCCGGGACAGGGATCGAGGACCCAGTACTTC. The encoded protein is CASSPGQGSRTQYF.

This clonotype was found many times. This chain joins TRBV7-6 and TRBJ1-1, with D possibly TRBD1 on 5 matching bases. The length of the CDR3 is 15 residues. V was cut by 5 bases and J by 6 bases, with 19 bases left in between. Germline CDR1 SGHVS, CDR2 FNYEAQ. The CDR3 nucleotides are TGTGCCAGCAGCCCCGACAGTTATCCAATATCTGAAGCTTTCTTT. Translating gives CASSPDSYPISEAFF. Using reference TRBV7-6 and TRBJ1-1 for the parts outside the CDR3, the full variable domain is GAGVSQSPRYKVTKRGQDVALRCDPISGHVSLYWYRQALGQGPEFLTYFNYEAQQDKSGLPNDRFSAERPEGSISTLTIQRTEQRDSAMYRCASSPDSYPISEAFFGQGTRLTVV.

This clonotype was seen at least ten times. The CDR3 spells CASSRDSYLYGYTF. CDR3 nucleotides: TGTGCCAGCAGTCGGGACAGTTACCTCTATGGCTACACCTTC. J is TRBJ1-2 and V is TRBV6-2 or TRBV6-3; 7 bases align to TRBD1. The V and J ends lost 5 bases and 4 bases, in that order; junction bases with no gene match: 7. The CDR3 consists of 14 residues. CDR1 and CDR2 from the germline V gene are MNHEY and SVGEGT.